This T cell receptor (beta chain) was obtained from a study of blood T cell repertoires in COVID-19. Overall study context: Samples taken during acute and convalescent COVID-19 were collected in the United States, Italy and Spain. The cDNA or gDNA used as material had been derived from T cells, B-cell-depleted T cells, or PBMCs.

This CDR3 has 13 amino acids. Unmatched junction bases numbered 3, after V lost 3 bases and J lost 9 bases. Germline V gives CDR1 MRHNA, CDR2 SNTAGT. Per the study methods: How many nucleated cells were present was estimated from reference gene primer amplification. Produced via immunoSEQ multiplex PCR; TCRdb's table is partial and in-frame only. The V and J calls and clone size come from that table; D and trimming were worked out from the DNA. The sample lists approximately 30,000 clones; roughly 93% were seen once. The receptor was derived from a human donor in a cohort sampled during active COVID-19. Sequenced material: peripheral blood. V usage is TRBV6-4 and J usage is TRBJ2-1, with TRBD2 identical over 9 bases. The CDR3 DNA reads TGTGCCAGCAGTGAAGCTAGCGGGACTGAGCAGTTCTTC. Amino acids: CASSEASGTEQFF.